This T cell receptor (beta chain) was identified in a study of blood T cell repertoires in COVID-19. Study as a whole: The United States, Italy and Spain supplied acute and convalescent COVID-19 samples. T cells, B-cell-depleted T cells, or PBMCs supplied cDNA or gDNA.

Clones were read by immunoSEQ multiplex PCR, and TCRdb kept only the in-frame ones, dropping some. The sample has a few hundred thousand clones, around 88% seen once; the top ten hold 1.2%. V lost 5 bases to trimming and J lost 8 bases, with 14 bases between them. In germline, CDR1 is KGHDR, CDR2 SFDVKD. The CDR3 totals 13 residues. Cohorts were based on clinical histories the participants reported. The rearrangement links TRBV24-1 to TRBJ1-2; tentatively, D is TRBD1 (6 bases). This clonotype was obtained from a woman aged 35 to 49 with acute COVID-19. The specimen sequenced was PBMCs or T cells enriched from blood (not recorded which). The CDR3 DNA is TGTGCCACCAGTGCGACAGGAATGAGGGGCTACACCTTC. This gives the protein CATSATGMRGYTF.